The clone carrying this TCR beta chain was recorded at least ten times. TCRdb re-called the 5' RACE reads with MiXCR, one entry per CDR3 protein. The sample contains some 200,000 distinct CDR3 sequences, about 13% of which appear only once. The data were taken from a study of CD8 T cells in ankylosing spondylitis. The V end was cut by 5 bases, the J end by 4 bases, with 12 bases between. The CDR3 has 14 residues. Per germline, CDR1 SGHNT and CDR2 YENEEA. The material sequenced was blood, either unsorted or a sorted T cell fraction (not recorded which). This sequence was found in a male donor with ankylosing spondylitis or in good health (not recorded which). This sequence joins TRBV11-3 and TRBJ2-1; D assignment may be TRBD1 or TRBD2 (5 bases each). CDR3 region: CASSPSRGYNEQFF. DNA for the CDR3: TGTGCCAGCAGCCCGTCGAGGGGTTACAATGAGCAGTTCTTC.